This T cell receptor (beta chain) was recovered during a study of T-cell memory formation after mild COVID-19 (dated by TCRdb to the early 2020s). For the wider study: TCR sequence clusters from the two donors were found to be largely donor specific. Longitudinal TCRalpha and TCRbeta repertoire sequencing tracked T-cell clones expanding and contracting after mild COVID-19 in a couple of donors. The cohort was made up of two young adult volunteers, one female and one male, who were previously healthy.

Overall study results and their limits: SARS-CoV-2 specificity was not confirmed for the second-wave clones peaking on day 37. Contracting CD4+ clones appeared mostly in the CM and EM memory subsets, whereas CD8+ clones were enriched in EMRA. Clones contracting from day 15 to 85 had balanced CD4/CD8 phenotypes, while a second wave expanding from day 15 to 37 was biased towards CD4+. The study covered only a couple of mild cases, and larger cohorts including severe cases with pre-infection samples were considered necessary. Some responding clones were found in pre-infection memory, which suggests that pre-existing cross-reactive memory T cells took part in the SARS-CoV-2 response.

The sequencing machine was an Illumina NovaSeq 6000. TCRalpha and TCRbeta cDNA libraries were built by 5'RACE with constant-segment primers, adding sample barcodes and unique molecular identifiers. Trizol reagent was used to extract RNA from every sample. The libraries were amplified in two PCR steps, and the second step added a second sample barcode and Illumina TruSeq adapters. Sequencing of the libraries was done on an Illumina NovaSeq, producing 2 x 150 bp paired-end reads. As for how the authors treated the data: With migec v1.2.7, reads were demultiplexed and then collapsed into UMI-guided consensus sequences. With mixcr v2.1.11, UMI consensuses were aligned to TRA and TRB V and J templates and assembled into clonotypes. Clonotypes were classified as expanded or contracted when called significant by both edgeR and NoisET, with noise models trained on biological replicates. For edgeR calls, the cutoffs were a false discovery rate-adjusted p below 0.01 and a log2 fold-change threshold of 1. PCA with hierarchical clustering of max-normalized trajectories of the 1000 most abundant clonotypes was used as exploratory dynamics analysis. Separately sequenced CD4+ and CD8+ repertoires were used to assign the CD4 or CD8 phenotype of responding clones. TCRdb redid the processing of the public reads, applying fastp at Q25 and MiXCR, and retained in-frame beta chains. Every distinct CDR3 protein forms one entry, paired with its most common genes and DNA. It is TCRdb's table, rather than the study itself, that gives the V and J calls and clone size. Counted in this sample were about half a million distinct CDR3 sequences; over 15% of them appeared once. Together, the top ten hold approximately 13% of the sample.

Ficoll-Paque density gradient centrifugation was the method used to isolate PBMCs. This clonotype was counted a few times. Its binding antigen is unknown. Base qualities are not recorded, but no much larger clone differs from it by a single base. The sample consisted of PBMCs or a T cell subset sorted from them (not recorded which). The source is an adult woman who had mild COVID-19 (a few samples of this study predate the infection). The sample titles of this study are shuffled in the database, so cell type and time point are left out; the donor was told from shared clones.

The CDR3 amino acid sequence is: CSASYAGTVNTEAFF. The sequenced DNA is TGCAGTGCTTCCTATGCAGGGACGGTGAACACTGAAGCTTTCTTT. The sequence links TRBV20-1 to TRBJ1-1; perhaps TRBD1 is the D gene, with 5 bases matching. CDR1 and CDR2 were assigned from the germline V gene (reference sequence) as DFQATT and SNEGSKA. The CDR3, cysteine through phenylalanine, is 15 amino acids long. Only CDR3 DNA is held: 45 bases, read in frame from base 1. Trimming costs V 5 bases and J 0 bases, and their ends lie 16 bases apart.